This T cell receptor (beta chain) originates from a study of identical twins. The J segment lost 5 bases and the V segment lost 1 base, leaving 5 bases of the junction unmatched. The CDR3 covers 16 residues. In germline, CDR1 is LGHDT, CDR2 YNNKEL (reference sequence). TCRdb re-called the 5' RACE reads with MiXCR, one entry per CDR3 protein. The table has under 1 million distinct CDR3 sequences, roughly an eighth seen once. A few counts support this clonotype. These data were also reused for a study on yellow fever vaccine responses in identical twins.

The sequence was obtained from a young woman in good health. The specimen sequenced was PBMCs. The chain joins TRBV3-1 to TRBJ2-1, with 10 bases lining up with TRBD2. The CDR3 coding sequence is TGTGCCAGCAGCCAAGGAGGACTAGCGGCGAACAATGAGCAGTTCTTC. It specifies CASSQGGLAANNEQFF.